The 30 T cell receptor beta chains in this list originate from one sample, sequenced in a study of PD-L1 blockade in urothelial cancer. Specified time point: peripheral blood 6 weeks after treatment start. Produced via immunoSEQ multiplex PCR; TCRdb's table is partial and in-frame only. This table has tens of thousands of clones, roughly 89% appearing once. The sequencing here drew on PBMCs, taken around atezolizumab (anti-PD-L1) treatment. These receptors were taken from a man aged 65-85 years with urothelial cancer.

With regard to this clone: Other nucleotide sequences from this sample produce the same CDR3. This chain uses TRBV5-1 with TRBJ2-7, with 9 bases matching TRBD2. This CDR3 spans 16 amino acids. The germline V gene has CDR1 SGHRS and CDR2 YFSETQ. The ends lost 0 bases at V and 0 bases at J; junction bases unmatched: 4. The CDR3 nucleotides read TGCGCCAGCAGCTTGGAACTAGCGGGCCTCTCCTACGAGCAGTACTTC. It codes for CASSLELAGLSYEQYF.

The V call is TRBV5-4, the J call TRBJ2-7; 8 bases align to TRBD1. Per germline, CDR1 SGHNT and CDR2 YYREEE (reference sequence). The ends lost 1 base at V and 5 bases at J; junction bases unmatched: 8. The CDR3 is 15 residues long. Here the CDR3 DNA reads TGTGCCAGCAGCTTGCGAGGCAGGGGGCGAGACGAGCAGTACTTC. It codes for CASSLRGRGRDEQYF.

This chain uses TRBV19 with TRBJ1-3; D perhaps matches TRBD1 (5 bases). Trimming cost V 7 bases and J 3 bases, with 10 bases left between them. Germline CDR1 LNHDA, CDR2 SQIVND (reference sequence). The CDR3 consists of 13 residues. The CDR3 protein is CASMGLGGNTIYF. The CDR3 nucleotides read TGTGCCAGTATGGGGCTTGGTGGAAACACCATATATTTT.

This clone has a single count. The chain is built from TRBV19 and TRBJ1-4, with TRBD1 as a possible D gene (5 bases). V was trimmed by 5 bases and J by 7 bases, leaving 20 bases between them. CDR1 is LNHDA and CDR2 is SQIVND in the germline V gene (reference sequence). This CDR3 has 16 amino acids. CDR3 protein: CASSFHSPRGGEKLFF. CDR3 in DNA: TGTGCCAGTAGTTTCCACTCGCCTCGGGGGGGTGAAAAACTGTTTTTT.

V usage is TRBV28 and J usage is TRBJ2-7; weak D call: TRBD2 (6 bases). CDR3 size: 15 residues. Between the trimmed V and J ends, which lost 7 bases and 1 base, there was a span of 17 bases. Germline-derived CDR1 and CDR2 are MDHEN and SYDVKM. The chain's CDR3 is CASTGSRDLSYEQYF. CDR3 in DNA: TGTGCCAGCACCGGGAGCAGGGACCTTTCCTACGAGCAGTACTTC.

The CDR3 nucleotides read TGTGCCAGCAGTTTAGGCAGGAGGGAGACCCAGTACTTC. This gives the protein CASSLGRRETQYF. The chain has TRBV28 and TRBJ2-5; a possible D gene is TRBD2 (5 bases). V was pared by 2 bases and J by 5 bases, with 9 bases between. This CDR3 spans 13 amino acids. Germline V CDR1 and CDR2: MDHEN, SYDVKM.

The chain carries TRBV6-1 and TRBJ1-1; 7 bases line up with TRBD1. This CDR3 has 14 amino acids. The V gene end was trimmed by 1 base and the J gene end by 3 bases; junction bases not matched to a gene: 2. CDR1 MNHNS and CDR2 SASEGT come from the germline V gene. CDR3 sequence: CASSEDRGDTEAFF. The CDR3 nucleotides read TGTGCCAGCAGTGAAGACAGGGGTGACACTGAAGCTTTCTTT.

The genes are TRBV28 and TRBJ2-1; a possible D gene is TRBD1 (5 bases). CDR1 is MDHEN, CDR2 SYDVKM, per germline. Trimming removed 6 bases at V and 0 bases at J, with 15 bases between. The CDR3 runs to 16 residues. The CDR3 sequence is CASRPPGFRSYNEQFF. In DNA form, the CDR3 reads TGTGCCAGCAGGCCCCCAGGGTTTCGCTCCTACAATGAGCAGTTCTTC.

Only one count was recorded for this clone. The chain links TRBV7-9 to TRBJ2-5; perhaps TRBD1 as D (6 bases). V was trimmed by 5 bases and J by 0 bases, leaving 10 bases between them. This CDR3 has 14 residues. The germline V gene encodes CDR1 SEHNR and CDR2 FQNEAQ (reference sequence). CDR3 amino acids: CASSTNRDQETQYF. CDR3 in DNA: TGTGCCAGCAGCACGAACAGGGACCAAGAGACCCAGTACTTC.

The chain couples TRBV18 to TRBJ2-7; D is perhaps TRBD2 (5 bases). Germline V gene data show CDR1 as KGHSH and CDR2 as LQKENI. This CDR3 contains 14 residues. V was trimmed by 0 bases and J by 6 bases, leaving 12 bases between them. The CDR3 DNA is TGTGCCAGCTCACCACCGGAGTCGGGGATCGAGCAGTACTTC. Translation gives CASSPPESGIEQYF. The complete variable domain, with remaining parts taken from reference TRBV18 and TRBJ2-7, reads NAGVMQNPRHLVRRRGQEARLRCSPMKGHSHVYWYRQLPEEGLKFMVYLQKENIIDESGMPKERFSAEFPKEGPSILRIQQVVRGDSAAYFCASSPPESGIEQYFGPGTRLTVT.

A single count supports this clone. The chain has TRBV2 and TRBJ1-2; D might be TRBD1 (6 bases). The V gene's germline CDR1 is SNHLY and CDR2 FYNNEI. This CDR3 is built from 14 residues. V was trimmed by 4 bases and J by 4 bases, leaving 13 bases between them. CDR3 amino acids: CASSAETGFYGYTF. In DNA form, the CDR3 reads TGTGCCAGCAGTGCAGAGACAGGATTCTATGGCTACACCTTC.

The genes are TRBV6-5 and TRBJ2-1; 7 bases align to TRBD2. This CDR3 region has 16 residues. With V trimmed by 0 bases and J by 3 bases, 5 bases remained unmatched. Germline lookup yields CDR1 MNHEY and CDR2 SVGAGI. This chain's CDR3 is CASSYSRSSGYNEQFF. DNA of the CDR3: TGTGCCAGCAGTTACTCGAGGTCTAGCGGCTACAATGAGCAGTTCTTC.

The rearrangement joins TRBV6-1 to TRBJ1-2, with D unresolved. The germline V gene encodes CDR1 MNHNS and CDR2 SASEGT. V was pared by 4 bases and J by 2 bases, with 14 bases between. This CDR3 has 15 residues. The CDR3 DNA is TGTGCCAGCAGTGTCGGGGTAGGGCGGAACTATGGCTACACCTTC. Translating it yields CASSVGVGRNYGYTF.

This chain uses TRBV5-1 with TRBJ2-7; D is possibly TRBD2 (6 bases). V was cut by 1 base and J by 4 bases, with 12 bases left in between. Germline assignment: CDR1 SGHRS and CDR2 YFSETQ. The CDR3 covers 14 residues. The CDR3 sequence: CASSLSAGSYEQYF. CDR3 coding DNA: TGCGCCAGCAGCTTGAGTGCGGGGTCGTACGAGCAGTACTTC.

The rearrangement joins TRBV25-1 to TRBJ2-7, with a weak D call TRBD2 (6 bases). Looked up from germline, CDR1 is MGHDK and CDR2 is SYGVNS. CDR3 length: 12 amino acids. V lost 10 bases and J 2 bases, leaving 12 bases between the germline ends. For the CDR3, the DNA is TGTGCCACCGGACTATCCACCTACGAGCAGTACTTC. Its protein product is CATGLSTYEQYF.

About this clone itself: In the same sample, other DNA sequences code for this CDR3. V and J are TRBV5-1 and TRBJ2-5, with D possibly matching TRBD2 (5 bases). V lost 4 bases to trimming and J lost 2 bases, with 12 bases between them. The germline gives CDR1 SGHRS, CDR2 YFSETQ. The CDR3 totals 14 residues. The CDR3 region is CASSLVGGQETQYF. DNA for the CDR3: TGCGCCAGCAGCCTGGTAGGAGGACAAGAGACCCAGTACTTC.

The rearrangement joins TRBV19 to TRBJ2-6; 11 bases map to TRBD1. The J segment lost 1 base and the V segment lost 2 bases, leaving 4 bases of the junction unmatched. This CDR3 comprises 18 residues. Germline assignment: CDR1 LNHDA and CDR2 SQIVND (reference sequence). The CDR3 coding sequence is TGTGCCAGTAGTATAAACGGACAGGGGGCATCTGGGGCCAACGTCCTGACTTTC. Its translation is CASSINGQGASGANVLTF.

The CDR3 spells CASMGQGAGNEQFF. DNA for the CDR3: TGTGCCAGCATGGGGCAGGGGGCTGGCAATGAGCAGTTCTTC. The rearrangement joins TRBV11-1 to TRBJ2-1; 8 bases align to TRBD1. V lost 7 bases and J lost 6; bases outside the gene matches: 8. The CDR3 has 14 residues. Germline V gives CDR1 SGHAT, CDR2 FQDESV (reference sequence). Together with reference TRBV11-1 and TRBJ2-1, the CDR3 gives the full variable domain: EAEVAQSPRYKITEKSQAVAFWCDPISGHATLYWYRQILGQGPELLVQFQDESVVDDSQLPKDRFSAERLKGVDSTLKIQPAELGDSAMYLCASMGQGAGNEQFFGPGTRLTVL.

This sequence joins TRBV9 and TRBJ2-6, with D maybe TRBD2 (5 bases). The CDR3 runs 16 residues. With 4 bases removed from V and 1 base from J, the gap between germline ends came to 12 bases. Germline CDR1 SGDLS, CDR2 YYNGEE. In DNA, the CDR3 is TGTGCCAGCAGCCGAGAGGGATTATCTGGGGCCAACGTCCTGACTTTC. Translating gives CASSREGLSGANVLTF.

The chain links TRBV12-5 to TRBJ2-7; D is undetermined. Trimming pared 5 bases from V and 1 base from J, leaving 9 bases between. This CDR3 comprises 13 residues. Per germline, CDR1 LGHNT and CDR2 FRNRAP. The CDR3 loop is CASGVRGSYEQYF. CDR3 sequence (DNA): TGTGCTAGTGGTGTGAGAGGATCCTACGAGCAGTACTTC.

V is TRBV15 and J is TRBJ2-1; TRBD2 aligns across 12 bases. CDR1 LNHNV and CDR2 YYDKDF come from the germline V gene (reference sequence). Trimming cost V 0 bases and J 2 bases; bases outside gene matches: 2. The CDR3 totals 17 residues. CDR3 coding DNA: TGTGCCACCAGCAGAGAGTCTAGCGGGAGGGCCTACAATGAGCAGTTCTTC. Protein product: CATSRESSGRAYNEQFF.

The chain recombines TRBV18 with TRBJ1-5; perhaps TRBD1 as D (6 bases). V gave up 3 bases and J gave up 6 bases, with 15 bases separating them. This CDR3 has 15 residues. Per germline, CDR1 KGHSH and CDR2 LQKENI. CDR3 DNA: TGTGCCAGCTCACCGATCGGGGGGCTCGGTCAGCCCCAGCATTTT. Translation gives CASSPIGGLGQPQHF.

The chain is built from TRBV5-1 and TRBJ2-1; tentative D call: TRBD1 (5 bases). This CDR3 region has 14 residues. CDR1 is SGHRS and CDR2 is YFSETQ in the germline V gene. V was clipped by 2 bases and J by 2 bases, with 8 bases between them. CDR3 nucleotide sequence: TGCGCCAGCAGCTTAGGGGTAACCTACAATGAGCAGTTCTTC. This sequence encodes CASSLGVTYNEQFF.

This clone was seen just once. This chain links TRBV9 with TRBJ2-3; 9 bases are shared with TRBD1. With V trimmed by 2 bases and J by 3 bases, 1 base remained unmatched. The length of the CDR3 is 14 residues. Germline V CDR1 and CDR2: SGDLS, YYNGEE. The CDR3 protein is CASSVDRGTDTQYF. The CDR3 nucleotides read TGTGCCAGCAGCGTGGACAGGGGAACAGATACGCAGTATTTT.

The V and J genes are TRBV8-2 and TRBJ2-6; the table's D gene call, TRBD1, was not cross checked with the DNA. TRBV8-2 is assigned pseudogene status. This CDR3 spans 16 amino acids. Here the CDR3 DNA reads TGTGGTGTGGGCATGATAACACAAAGTCGGGCCAACGTCCTGACTTTC. Translated, it gives CGVGMITQSRANVLTF.

The chain has TRBV2 and TRBJ1-3; TRBD1 aligns across 8 bases. The germline gives CDR1 SNHLY, CDR2 FYNNEI. Germline trimming cut 8 bases from V and 4 bases from J; bases unmatched to any gene: 10. CDR3 length: 15 residues. The chain's CDR3 is CASGSGGRAGNTIYF. Here the CDR3 DNA reads TGTGCCAGCGGATCAGGGGGCAGGGCAGGAAACACCATATATTTT. The full variable domain, in which reference TRBV2 and TRBJ1-3 provide the parts outside the CDR3, is EPEVTQTPSHQVTQMGQEVILRCVPISNHLYFYWYRQILGQKVEFLVSFYNNEISEKSEIFDDQFSVERPDGSNFTLKIRSTKLEDSAMYFCASGSGGRAGNTIYFGEGSWLTVV.

The chain recombines TRBV27 with TRBJ1-2, with 8 positions matching TRBD1. Per the germline V gene, CDR1 is MNHEY and CDR2 is SMNVEV (reference sequence). Unmatched junction bases numbered 15, after V lost 3 bases and J lost 6 bases. The CDR3 contains 17 residues. This CDR3 reads CASSLRPGQVTSDGYTF. CDR3 nucleotides: TGTGCCAGCAGTTTGCGACCGGGACAGGTCACCTCGGATGGCTACACCTTC.

The CDR3 reads CAWSVQVSYEQYF. In DNA, the CDR3 is TGTGCCTGGAGTGTACAGGTCTCCTACGAGCAGTACTTC. V usage is TRBV30 and J usage is TRBJ2-7; tentative D call: TRBD1 (5 bases). Between the trimmed V and J ends, which lost 0 bases and 0 bases, there was a span of 6 bases. Germline values: CDR1 GTSNPN, CDR2 SVGIG (reference sequence). This CDR3 has 13 residues.

The chain employs TRBV7-9 and TRBJ2-7; D perhaps matches TRBD1 (5 bases). This CDR3 has 14 amino acids. V was clipped by 5 bases and J by 3 bases, with 14 bases between them. Germline assignment: CDR1 SEHNR and CDR2 FQNEAQ (reference sequence). This CDR3 reads CASSPTEFLYEQYF. As DNA, the CDR3 is TGTGCCAGCAGCCCGACAGAATTTCTCTACGAGCAGTACTTC.

The V call is TRBV19, the J call TRBJ2-5, with D maybe TRBD2 (5 bases). The CDR3 is 13 amino acids. V was clipped by 3 bases and J by 7 bases, with 12 bases between them. The germline V gene encodes CDR1 LNHDA and CDR2 SQIVND (reference sequence). As DNA, the CDR3 is TGTGCCAGTAGTATTGGGCTAGAGGGGACCCAGTACTTC. Protein sequence: CASSIGLEGTQYF.